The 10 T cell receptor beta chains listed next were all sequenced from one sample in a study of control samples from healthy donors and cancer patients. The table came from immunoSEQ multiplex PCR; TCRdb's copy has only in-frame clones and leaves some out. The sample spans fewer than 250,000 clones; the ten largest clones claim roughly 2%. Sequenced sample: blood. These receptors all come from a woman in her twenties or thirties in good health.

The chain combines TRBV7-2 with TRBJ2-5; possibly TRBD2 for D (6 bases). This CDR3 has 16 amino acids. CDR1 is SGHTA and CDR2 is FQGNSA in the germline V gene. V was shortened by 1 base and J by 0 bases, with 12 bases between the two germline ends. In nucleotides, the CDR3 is TGTGCCAGCAGCTTAGGAAGCGGGCCGTACCAAGAGACCCAGTACTTC. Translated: CASSLGSGPYQETQYF.

The CDR3 loop is CASSRQYEQYF. The CDR3 bases are TGTGCCAGCAGTCGACAGTACGAGCAGTACTTC. The gene calls are TRBV2 and TRBJ2-7; tentative D call: TRBD1 (5 bases). Trimming pared 5 bases from V and 4 bases from J, leaving 6 bases between. The CDR3 has 11 amino acids. Germline V CDR1 and CDR2: SNHLY, FYNNEI.

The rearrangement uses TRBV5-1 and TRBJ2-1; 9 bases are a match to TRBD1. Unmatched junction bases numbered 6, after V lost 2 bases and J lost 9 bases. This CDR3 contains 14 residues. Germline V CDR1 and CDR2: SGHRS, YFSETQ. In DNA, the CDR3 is TGCGCCAGCAGCTTACCGGGACAGGGCAGTGAGCAGTTCTTC. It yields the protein CASSLPGQGSEQFF.

This CDR3 is CAISPRGSYNSPLHF. The CDR3 region has the DNA TGTGCCATCTCGCCCCGGGGCTCCTATAATTCACCCCTCCACTTT. The chain links TRBV7-9 to TRBJ1-6, with D uncertain. The CDR3 length is 15 residues. Germline CDR1 is SEHNR and CDR2 is FQNEAQ (reference sequence). Trimming cost V 10 bases and J 0 bases, with 13 bases left between them.

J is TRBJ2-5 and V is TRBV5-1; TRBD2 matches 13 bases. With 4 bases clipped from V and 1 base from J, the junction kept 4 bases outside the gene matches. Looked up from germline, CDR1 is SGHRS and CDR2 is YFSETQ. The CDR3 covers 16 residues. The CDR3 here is CASSPGLAGSQETQYF. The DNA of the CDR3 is TGCGCCAGCAGCCCGGGACTAGCGGGGAGCCAAGAGACCCAGTACTTC.

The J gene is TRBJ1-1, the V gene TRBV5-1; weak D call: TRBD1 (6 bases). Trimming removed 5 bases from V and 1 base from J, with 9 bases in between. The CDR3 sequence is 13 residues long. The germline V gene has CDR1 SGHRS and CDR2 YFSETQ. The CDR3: CASRGHQNTEAFF. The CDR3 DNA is TGCGCCAGCAGGGGACACCAGAACACTGAAGCTTTCTTT. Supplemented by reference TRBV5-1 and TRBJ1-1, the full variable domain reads KAGVTQTPRYLIKTRGQQVTLSCSPISGHRSVSWYQQTPGQGLQFLFEYFSETQRNKGNFPGRFSGRQFSNSRSEMNVSTLELGDSALYLCASRGHQNTEAFFGQGTRLTVV.

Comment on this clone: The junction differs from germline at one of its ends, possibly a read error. CDR3 nucleotides: TGTGCTAGCAGCTCCCGGGATAGCGGGGGGGATATAAATGAGCAGTTCTTC. Its protein product is CASSSRDSGGDINEQFF. The rearrangement links TRBV7-7 to TRBJ2-1; 11 bases map to TRBD2. The germline V gene encodes CDR1 SSHAT and CDR2 FNYEAQ (reference sequence). The CDR3 sequence is 17 residues long.

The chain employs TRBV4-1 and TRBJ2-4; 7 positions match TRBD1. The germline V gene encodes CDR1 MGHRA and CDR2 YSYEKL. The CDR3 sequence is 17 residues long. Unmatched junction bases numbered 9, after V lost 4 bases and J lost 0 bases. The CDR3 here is CASSRLGQRIAKNIQYF. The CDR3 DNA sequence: TGCGCCAGCAGCCGCCTGGGACAGAGAATAGCCAAAAACATTCAGTACTTC.

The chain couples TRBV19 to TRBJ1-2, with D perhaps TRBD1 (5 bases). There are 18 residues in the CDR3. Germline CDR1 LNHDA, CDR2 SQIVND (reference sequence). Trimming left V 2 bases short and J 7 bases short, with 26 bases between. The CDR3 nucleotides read TGTGCCAGTAGTATAAAACCGGGGCCAGTTACGCGGGCTCCTGGCTACACCTTC. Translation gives CASSIKPGPVTRAPGYTF.

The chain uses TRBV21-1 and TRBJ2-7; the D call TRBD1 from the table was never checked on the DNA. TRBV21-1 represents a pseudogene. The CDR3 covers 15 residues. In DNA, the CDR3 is TGTGCCAGCGCTTCGGACAGCCTGAGCTCCTACGAGCAGTACTTC. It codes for CASASDSLSSYEQYF.